The clone carrying this T cell receptor (beta chain) was seen a single time. The source of the sample is a study of blood T cell repertoires in COVID-19. Study context: T cells, B-cell-depleted T cells, or PBMCs supplied cDNA or gDNA.

Source study methods: Nucleated cell number was recorded as an estimate derived from reference gene primer amplification. Profiled with immunoSEQ multiplex PCR; TCRdb holds only in-frame clones, not every one. The V and J calls and clone size come from that table; D and trimming were worked out from the DNA. Among 200,000 to 250,000 clones, roughly 81% were seen once, and the ten largest hold over 2.5%. The CDR3 consists of 15 residues. J was trimmed by 7 bases and V by 4 bases; bases with no gene match: 8. Germline V gene sequence: CDR1 SGHRS, CDR2 YFSETQ. Sequenced input: peripheral blood. The TCR originated in a man over 45 who had recovered from COVID-19. This chain uses TRBV5-1 with TRBJ2-1; 10 bases are a match to TRBD2. CDR3 sequence: CASSQLAGAGNEQFF. The CDR3 DNA follows: TGCGCCAGCAGCCAGCTAGCGGGAGCGGGTAATGAGCAGTTCTTC.